The rows below give T cell receptor beta chains drawn from one sample of a study of T cells after yellow fever vaccination. Using its own MiXCR run on the 5' RACE reads, TCRdb lists one record per CDR3 protein. The sample lists approximately 250,000 distinct CDR3 sequences, less than 7.5% seen once, with 1.1% in the top ten. The sequences come from CD4+ T cells sorted from PBMCs, collected on the day of the yellow fever booster vaccination. The receptors were sampled from a man aged 25-40 years who received the YFV17D yellow fever vaccine. Each CDR3 is given with its conserved first and last residue. The D gene is left open where the match is weak. Some rows have no size entry. The others give once, few or many, or a class for an expanded clone.

v_gene: TRBV5-1; j_gene: TRBJ2-3; abundance: .; d_gene: .; CDR3aa: CASSLVPTRTSTDTQYF; CDR3nt: TGCGCCAGCAGCTTGGTCCCGACTAGGACTAGCACAGATACGCAGTATTTT
v_gene: TRBV7-2; j_gene: TRBJ2-7; abundance: .; d_gene: .; CDR3aa: CASTQQAGGYEQYF; CDR3nt: TGTGCCAGCACTCAGCAGGCAGGAGGCTACGAGCAGTACTTC
v_gene: TRBV7-8; j_gene: TRBJ2-1; abundance: .; d_gene: .; CDR3aa: CASSLGDLFNEQFF; CDR3nt: TGTGCCAGCAGCTTAGGGGACCTCTTCAATGAGCAGTTCTTC
v_gene: TRBV20-1; j_gene: TRBJ2-5; abundance: .; d_gene: .; CDR3aa: CSASPGQTQETQYF; CDR3nt: TGCAGTGCTAGTCCCGGACAGACACAAGAGACCCAGTACTTC
v_gene: TRBV7-2; j_gene: TRBJ2-7; abundance: many; d_gene: TRBD1; CDR3aa: CASTLDRQGPYEQYF; CDR3nt: TGTGCCAGCACCCTAGATCGACAGGGCCCCTACGAGCAGTACTTC
v_gene: TRBV7-2; j_gene: TRBJ2-1; abundance: many; d_gene: TRBD1; CDR3aa: CASSLRQGASEQFF; CDR3nt: TGTGCCAGCAGCTTGCGCCAGGGGGCAAGTGAGCAGTTCTTC
v_gene: TRBV20-1; j_gene: TRBJ2-5; abundance: few; d_gene: .; CDR3aa: CSARLDRNQETQYF; CDR3nt: TGCAGTGCTAGACTAGATCGCAATCAAGAGACCCAGTACTTC
v_gene: TRBV7-8; j_gene: TRBJ1-1; abundance: many; d_gene: .; CDR3aa: CASVLWEGYSEAFF; CDR3nt: TGTGCCAGTGTCCTCTGGGAGGGGTATTCTGAAGCTTTCTTT
v_gene: TRBV9; j_gene: TRBJ1-4; abundance: few; d_gene: .; CDR3aa: CASSYRTEEKLFF; CDR3nt: TGTGCCAGCAGCTACCGGACCGAGGAAAAACTGTTTTTT
v_gene: TRBV21-1; j_gene: TRBJ2-7; abundance: .; d_gene: .; CDR3aa: CASLFSRRPRLGFSSYEQYF; CDR3nt: TGTGCCAGCCTTTTCAGCAGACGCCCTCGCTTGGGATTCAGCTCCTACGAGCAGTACTTC
v_gene: TRBV7-2; j_gene: TRBJ2-7; abundance: .; d_gene: TRBD2; CDR3aa: CASRLAGVGMSDEQYF; CDR3nt: TGTGCCAGCCGGCTAGCGGGAGTAGGTATGAGCGACGAGCAGTACTTC
v_gene: TRBV2; j_gene: TRBJ1-1; abundance: .; d_gene: .; CDR3aa: CASYKANTEAFF; CDR3nt: TGTGCCAGCTATAAAGCGAACACTGAAGCTTTCTTT
v_gene: TRBV7-2; j_gene: TRBJ1-2; abundance: .; d_gene: .; CDR3aa: CASSERGYGYTF; CDR3nt: TGTGCCAGCAGCGAGCGGGGCTATGGCTACACCTTC
v_gene: TRBV3-1; j_gene: TRBJ2-1; abundance: .; d_gene: .; CDR3aa: CASSQWGKREEFGELQDEQFF; CDR3nt: TGTGCCAGCAGCCAATGGGGGAAGAGAGAAGAATTCGGAGAACTTCAAGATGAGCAGTTCTTC
v_gene: TRBV10-1; j_gene: TRBJ2-3; abundance: many; d_gene: .; CDR3aa: CASSESGTDTQYF; CDR3nt: TGCGCCAGCAGTGAGAGTGGCACAGATACGCAGTATTTT
v_gene: TRBV29-1; j_gene: TRBJ2-5; abundance: few; d_gene: TRBD2; CDR3aa: CSVWTSGYQETQYF; CDR3nt: TGCAGCGTTTGGACTAGCGGGTACCAAGAGACCCAGTACTTC
v_gene: TRBV20-1; j_gene: TRBJ2-5; abundance: .; d_gene: TRBD2; CDR3aa: CSASDLAEETQYF; CDR3nt: TGCAGTGCTAGTGACCTAGCGGAAGAGACCCAGTACTTC
v_gene: TRBV5-1; j_gene: TRBJ2-1; abundance: .; d_gene: TRBD2; CDR3aa: CASSLVPLGLAGGDEQFF; CDR3nt: TGCGCCAGCAGCTTGGTGCCCCTGGGACTAGCGGGAGGCGACGAGCAGTTCTTC
v_gene: TRBV5-1; j_gene: TRBJ2-5; abundance: many; d_gene: .; CDR3aa: CASRPATQETQYF; CDR3nt: TGCGCCAGCAGACCAGCGACACAAGAGACCCAGTACTTC
v_gene: TRBV7-2; j_gene: TRBJ2-4; abundance: few; d_gene: .; CDR3aa: CASSWTSGLSKNIQYF; CDR3nt: TGTGCCAGCAGCTGGACATCTGGGTTGTCCAAAAACATTCAGTACTTC
v_gene: TRBV29-1; j_gene: TRBJ2-7; abundance: few; d_gene: .; CDR3aa: CSAVGEVSYEQYF; CDR3nt: TGCAGCGCTGTTGGGGAGGTCTCCTACGAGCAGTACTTC
v_gene: TRBV20-1; j_gene: TRBJ2-1; abundance: many; d_gene: .; CDR3aa: CSATRSYNEQFF; CDR3nt: TGCAGTGCTACGCGCTCCTACAATGAGCAGTTCTTC
v_gene: TRBV2; j_gene: TRBJ2-1; abundance: .; d_gene: TRBD2; CDR3aa: CASSEASGLYNEQFF; CDR3nt: TGTGCCAGCAGTGAAGCTAGCGGGCTGTACAATGAGCAGTTCTTC
v_gene: TRBV12-3/TRBV12-4; j_gene: TRBJ2-5; abundance: .; d_gene: .; CDR3aa: CASTPSQALGTQYF; CDR3nt: TGTGCCAGCACCCCCTCACAGGCGCTAGGGACCCAGTACTTC
v_gene: TRBV7-2; j_gene: TRBJ1-5; abundance: .; d_gene: .; CDR3aa: CASSLVSSNQPQHF; CDR3nt: TGTGCCAGCAGCTTAGTGAGTAGCAATCAGCCCCAGCATTTT
v_gene: TRBV20-1; j_gene: TRBJ2-3; abundance: few; d_gene: .; CDR3aa: CSARGGRMGADTQYF; CDR3nt: TGCAGTGCTAGAGGTGGCCGGATGGGGGCAGATACGCAGTATTTT
v_gene: TRBV7-6; j_gene: TRBJ2-5; abundance: .; d_gene: .; CDR3aa: CASSRDETQYF; CDR3nt: TGTGCCAGCAGCCGGGACGAGACCCAGTACTTC
v_gene: TRBV29-1; j_gene: TRBJ2-7; abundance: many; d_gene: TRBD2; CDR3aa: CSVEVQPSGGYEQYF; CDR3nt: TGCAGCGTTGAAGTACAACCCTCGGGAGGCTACGAGCAGTACTTC
v_gene: TRBV20-1; j_gene: TRBJ2-7; abundance: .; d_gene: TRBD1; CDR3aa: CSAISDRVNEQYF; CDR3nt: TGCAGTGCTATTTCGGACAGGGTGAATGAGCAGTACTTC
v_gene: TRBV5-6; j_gene: TRBJ2-1; abundance: many; d_gene: TRBD2; CDR3aa: CASSLTSGSWNEQFF; CDR3nt: TGTGCCAGCAGCTTGACTAGCGGGAGCTGGAATGAGCAGTTCTTC
v_gene: TRBV2; j_gene: TRBJ2-3; abundance: few; d_gene: TRBD1; CDR3aa: CASSEVQGAFEGAWGDTQYF; CDR3nt: TGTGCCAGCAGTGAGGTTCAGGGGGCATTTGAGGGAGCCTGGGGAGATACGCAGTATTTT
v_gene: TRBV11-2; j_gene: TRBJ1-6; abundance: few; d_gene: TRBD1; CDR3aa: CASSLDGQGDDNSPLHF; CDR3nt: TGTGCCAGCAGCTTAGACGGACAGGGAGACGATAATTCACCCCTCCACTTT
v_gene: TRBV19; j_gene: TRBJ1-1; abundance: .; d_gene: .; CDR3aa: CASTSQGGLTEAFF; CDR3nt: TGTGCCAGTACCTCACAGGGAGGACTCACTGAAGCTTTCTTT
v_gene: TRBV4-3; j_gene: TRBJ2-7; abundance: .; d_gene: TRBD2; CDR3aa: CASSQGGSGSYEQYF; CDR3nt: TGCGCCAGCAGCCAAGGGGGTAGCGGGAGTTACGAGCAGTACTTC
v_gene: TRBV19; j_gene: TRBJ1-5; abundance: .; d_gene: .; CDR3aa: CASSVQVRQPQHF; CDR3nt: TGTGCCAGTAGTGTTCAGGTTAGACAGCCCCAGCATTTT
v_gene: TRBV4-3; j_gene: TRBJ2-3; abundance: many; d_gene: .; CDR3aa: CASSQDFKGGAGDTQYF; CDR3nt: TGCGCCAGCAGCCAAGATTTCAAGGGGGGCGCCGGAGATACGCAGTATTTT
v_gene: TRBV27; j_gene: TRBJ2-3; abundance: many; d_gene: TRBD2; CDR3aa: CASSSSGLGGADTQYF; CDR3nt: TGTGCCAGCAGTTCGAGTGGACTAGGTGGTGCAGATACGCAGTATTTT
v_gene: TRBV2; j_gene: TRBJ1-4; abundance: few; d_gene: .; CDR3aa: CASRVGNEKLFF; CDR3nt: TGTGCCAGCAGGGTGGGGAATGAAAAACTGTTTTTT
v_gene: TRBV29-1; j_gene: TRBJ2-5; abundance: many; d_gene: .; CDR3aa: CSVDPGLGTQYF; CDR3nt: TGCAGCGTTGACCCAGGGCTTGGGACCCAGTACTTC
v_gene: TRBV20-1; j_gene: TRBJ1-1; abundance: .; d_gene: .; CDR3aa: CSADREGSTEAFF; CDR3nt: TGCAGTGCCGACCGAGAGGGAAGTACTGAAGCTTTCTTT
v_gene: TRBV5-1; j_gene: TRBJ2-7; abundance: many; d_gene: TRBD2; CDR3aa: CASSLGPSGSYEQYF; CDR3nt: TGCGCCAGCAGCTTGGGGCCTAGCGGCTCCTACGAGCAGTACTTC
v_gene: TRBV3-1; j_gene: TRBJ2-3; abundance: few; d_gene: TRBD1; CDR3aa: CASSQEDRGRDTQYF; CDR3nt: TGTGCCAGCAGCCAAGAGGACAGGGGGCGAGATACGCAGTATTTT